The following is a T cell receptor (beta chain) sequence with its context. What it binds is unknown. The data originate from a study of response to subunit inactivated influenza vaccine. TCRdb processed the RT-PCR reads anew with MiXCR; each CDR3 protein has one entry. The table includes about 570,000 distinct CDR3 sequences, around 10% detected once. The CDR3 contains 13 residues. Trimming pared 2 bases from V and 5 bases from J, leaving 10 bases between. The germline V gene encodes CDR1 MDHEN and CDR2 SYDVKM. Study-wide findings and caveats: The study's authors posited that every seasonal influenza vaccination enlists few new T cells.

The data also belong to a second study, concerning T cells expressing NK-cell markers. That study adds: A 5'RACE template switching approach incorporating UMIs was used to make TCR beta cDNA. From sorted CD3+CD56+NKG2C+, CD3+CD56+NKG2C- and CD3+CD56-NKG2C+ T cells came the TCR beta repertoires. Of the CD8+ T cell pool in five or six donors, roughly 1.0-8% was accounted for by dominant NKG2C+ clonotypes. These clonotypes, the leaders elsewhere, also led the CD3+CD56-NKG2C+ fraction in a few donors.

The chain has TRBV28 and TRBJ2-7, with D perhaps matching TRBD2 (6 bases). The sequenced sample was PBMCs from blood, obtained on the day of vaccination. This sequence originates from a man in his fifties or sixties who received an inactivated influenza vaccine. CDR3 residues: CASSLLSGDEQYF. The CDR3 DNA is TGTGCCAGCAGTTTACTTTCGGGGGACGAGCAGTACTTC.